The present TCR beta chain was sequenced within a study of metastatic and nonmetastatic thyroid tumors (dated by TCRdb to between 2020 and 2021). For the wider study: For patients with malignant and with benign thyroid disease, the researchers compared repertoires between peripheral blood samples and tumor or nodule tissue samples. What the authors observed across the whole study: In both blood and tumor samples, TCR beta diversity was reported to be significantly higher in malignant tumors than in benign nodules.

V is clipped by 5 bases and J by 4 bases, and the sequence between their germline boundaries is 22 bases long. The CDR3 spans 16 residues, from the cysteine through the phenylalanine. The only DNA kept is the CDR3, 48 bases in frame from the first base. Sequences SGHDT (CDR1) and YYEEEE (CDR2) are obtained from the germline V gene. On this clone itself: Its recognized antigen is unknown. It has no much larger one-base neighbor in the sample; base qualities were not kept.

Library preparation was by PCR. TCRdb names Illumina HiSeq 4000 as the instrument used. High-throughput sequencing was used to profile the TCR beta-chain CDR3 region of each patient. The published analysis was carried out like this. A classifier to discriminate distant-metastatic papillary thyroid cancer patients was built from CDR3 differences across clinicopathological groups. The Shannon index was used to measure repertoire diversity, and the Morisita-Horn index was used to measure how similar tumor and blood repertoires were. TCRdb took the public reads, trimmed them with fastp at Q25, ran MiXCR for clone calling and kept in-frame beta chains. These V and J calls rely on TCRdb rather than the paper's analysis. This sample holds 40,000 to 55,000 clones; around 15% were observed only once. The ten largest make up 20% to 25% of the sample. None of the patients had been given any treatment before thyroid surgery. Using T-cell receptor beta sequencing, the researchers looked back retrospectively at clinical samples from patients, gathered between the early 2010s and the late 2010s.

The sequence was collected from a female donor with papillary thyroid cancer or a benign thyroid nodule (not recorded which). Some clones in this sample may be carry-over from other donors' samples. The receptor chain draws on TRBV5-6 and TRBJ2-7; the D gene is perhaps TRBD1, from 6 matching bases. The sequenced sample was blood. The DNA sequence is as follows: TGTGCCAGCAGTCACGGCCAGGGGAACCAGCAATACGAGCAGTACTTC. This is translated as CASSHGQGNQQYEQYF. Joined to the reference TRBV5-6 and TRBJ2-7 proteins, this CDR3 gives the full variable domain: DAGVTQSPTHLIKTRGQQVTLRCSPKSGHDTVSWYQQALGQGPQFIFQYYEEEERQRGNFPDRFSGHQFPNYSSELNVNALLLGDSALYLCASSHGQGNQQYEQYFGPGTRLTVT.